Following are 30 T cell receptor beta chains from one sample sequenced in a study of cytomegalovirus exposure and HLA in healthy donors. The primer mix had 60 Vbeta and 13 Jbeta primers. The table came from immunoSEQ multiplex PCR; TCRdb's copy has only in-frame clones and leaves some out. The data show about 190,000 clones, nearly 80% seen once. The sample was PBMCs. The receptors shown here come from a woman aged 25 to 39 in good health and CMV-seropositive.

This clone was recorded only once. The chain uses TRBV7-9 and TRBJ1-2; D unresolved. The CDR3 extends over 12 amino acids. V was pared by 1 base and J by 8 bases, with 8 bases between. The germline V gene has CDR1 SEHNR and CDR2 FQNEAQ (reference sequence). The CDR3 coding sequence is TGTGCCAGCAGCTTAGAGGCGGGAGGCTACACCTTC. Translating gives CASSLEAGGYTF. Full variable domain (remainder filled in from reference TRBV7-9 and TRBJ1-2): DTGVSQNPRHKITKRGQNVTFRCDPISEHNRLYWYRQTLGQGPEFLTYFQNEAQLEKSRLLSDRFSAERPKGSFSTLEIQRTEQGDSAMYLCASSLEAGGYTFGSGTRLTVV.

This chain uses TRBV4-1 with TRBJ2-5; D is perhaps TRBD1 (5 bases). The germline gives CDR1 MGHRA, CDR2 YSYEKL. Between the trimmed V and J ends, which lost 5 bases and 0 bases, there was a span of 10 bases. The length of the CDR3 is 14 residues. For the CDR3, the DNA is TGCGCCAGCAGCAAGGGGCAGAACCAAGAGACCCAGTACTTC. Translation: CASSKGQNQETQYF.

This clone was counted a few times. J is TRBJ1-1 and V is TRBV11-2; D unresolved. Trimming removed 5 bases at V and 10 bases at J, with 11 bases between. The germline CDR1 and CDR2 sequences are SGHAT and FQNNGV. The CDR3 length is 11 residues. CDR3 loop: CASSPYFGAFF. The CDR3 coding sequence is TGTGCCAGCAGCCCCTATTTTGGAGCTTTCTTT.

V is TRBV18 and J is TRBJ1-1, with 7 bases that match TRBD1. V lost 2 bases and J lost 8; bases outside the gene matches: 5. Germline-derived CDR1 and CDR2 are KGHSH and LQKENI. The length of the CDR3 is 13 residues. This CDR3 reads CASSPKQGLEAFF. CDR3 nucleotide sequence: TGTGCCAGCTCACCAAAACAGGGGTTAGAAGCTTTCTTT.

V usage is TRBV19 and J usage is TRBJ2-5; no firm D call. The J call may be in error: the DNA end matches TRBJ2-7 better. Germline V gene sequence: CDR1 LNHDA, CDR2 SQIVND (reference sequence). This CDR3 contains 13 residues. The CDR3 region is CASSIDIRYEQYF. CDR3 sequence (DNA): TGTGCCAGTAGTATTGATATCAGGTACGAGCAGTACTTC.

This chain uses TRBV5-1 with TRBJ2-1; 9 bases line up with TRBD2. This CDR3 comprises 15 residues. CDR1 is SGHRS, CDR2 YFSETQ, per germline. With 2 bases clipped from V and 5 bases from J, the junction kept 5 bases outside the gene matches. The CDR3 reads CASSFAGGGNNEQFF. The DNA for the CDR3 is TGCGCCAGCAGCTTCGCGGGAGGGGGGAACAATGAGCAGTTCTTC.

About this clone itself: The same CDR3 is also encoded by other DNA sequences in this sample. The rearrangement links TRBV7-2 to TRBJ2-1; TRBD2 aligns across 8 bases. CDR3 size: 15 residues. Germline V gene lookup returns CDR1 SGHTA and CDR2 FQGNSA. With 2 bases clipped from V and 3 bases from J, the junction kept 3 bases outside the gene matches. The DNA of the CDR3 is TGTGCCAGCAGCTTAACGGGGGGGCGCTACAATGAGCAGTTCTTC. As protein: CASSLTGGRYNEQFF.

J is TRBJ1-5 and V is TRBV19; no clear D. The CDR3 runs 14 residues. The ends were cut back, 1 base at V and 0 bases at J, with 4 bases in the middle. Germline lookup yields CDR1 LNHDA and CDR2 SQIVND (reference sequence). This CDR3 is CASSIGLSNQPQHF. In DNA, the CDR3 is TGTGCCAGTAGTATAGGACTTAGCAATCAGCCCCAGCATTTT.

V gene TRBV6-5 combines with J gene TRBJ1-1; weak D call: TRBD1 (5 bases). Germline-derived CDR1 and CDR2 are MNHEY and SVGAGI. This CDR3 comprises 14 residues. V was cut by 8 bases and J by 4 bases, with 17 bases left in between. CDR3 sequence (DNA): TGTGCCAGCGGCCTCGATTACAGGTTCACTGAAGCTTTCTTT. Protein: CASGLDYRFTEAFF.

This clone is a singleton in its sample. The CDR3 DNA reads TGTGCCAGCAGCGCCCAGGGGGAGAGTAATTCACCCCTCCACTTT. It specifies CASSAQGESNSPLHF. The chain has TRBV7-9 and TRBJ1-6, with TRBD1 matching over 7 bases. In germline, CDR1 is SEHNR, CDR2 FQNEAQ (reference sequence). V shed 5 bases and J 6 bases; nucleotides not matched to a gene: 7. This CDR3 has 15 residues.

This chain uses TRBV18 with TRBJ2-2; D is possibly TRBD1 (5 bases). The CDR3 is 15 amino acids. V was shortened by 3 bases and J by 1 base, with 9 bases between the two germline ends. CDR1 KGHSH and CDR2 LQKENI come from the germline V gene. CDR3 sequence: CASSPRQGNTGELFF. DNA for the CDR3: TGTGCCAGCTCACCGCGCCAGGGGAACACCGGGGAGCTGTTTTTT.

The V gene is TRBV15, the J gene TRBJ2-1; D is perhaps TRBD1 (5 bases). V was cut by 0 bases and J by 5 bases, with 11 bases left in between. The germline V gene has CDR1 LNHNV and CDR2 YYDKDF (reference sequence). The length of the CDR3 is 15 residues. For the CDR3, the DNA is TGTGCCACCAGCAGAGATGGTGCAGGGAACAATGAGCAGTTCTTC. As protein: CATSRDGAGNNEQFF.

The chain is built from TRBV5-1 and TRBJ1-1; 9 bases agree with TRBD1. Germline V CDR1 and CDR2: SGHRS, YFSETQ. This CDR3 comprises 11 residues. J was trimmed by 8 bases and V by 4 bases; bases with no gene match: 0. In nucleotides, the CDR3 is TGCGCCAGCAGCGGGACAGGGGAAGCTTTCTTT. It yields the protein CASSGTGEAFF. The complete variable domain, with remaining parts taken from reference TRBV5-1 and TRBJ1-1, reads KAGVTQTPRYLIKTRGQQVTLSCSPISGHRSVSWYQQTPGQGLQFLFEYFSETQRNKGNFPGRFSGRQFSNSRSEMNVSTLELGDSALYLCASSGTGEAFFGQGTRLTVV.

There are a few counts of this clone. CDR3 protein: CASSVTDGGLNTEAFF. The DNA for the CDR3 is TGTGCCAGTAGTGTCACTGACGGCGGATTGAACACTGAAGCTTTCTTT. The rearrangement links TRBV19 to TRBJ1-1; D is unresolved. CDR3 size: 16 residues. Trimming pared 5 bases from V and 0 bases from J, leaving 16 bases between. From germline, CDR1 is LNHDA and CDR2 SQIVND (reference sequence).

The rearrangement links TRBV27 to TRBJ1-4; unclear D gene. Trimming removed 7 bases from V and 3 bases from J, with 9 bases in between. Per the germline V gene, CDR1 is MNHEY and CDR2 is SMNVEV (reference sequence). The CDR3 contains 13 residues. For the CDR3, the DNA is TGTGCCAGCAAAAAGAGGGCTAATGAAAAACTGTTTTTT. Amino acids: CASKKRANEKLFF.

The rearrangement links TRBV6-4 to TRBJ2-7; a weak D match, TRBD2 (5 bases). Germline V CDR1 and CDR2: MRHNA, SNTAGT. The V end was cut by 4 bases, the J end by 3 bases, with 19 bases between. This CDR3 region has 16 residues. In nucleotides, the CDR3 is TGTGCCAGCAGTGGCCCCCGGGCCCTGGGAGACTACGAGCAGTACTTC. Translated: CASSGPRALGDYEQYF.

Only a few counts were recorded for this clone. The genes are TRBV14 and TRBJ1-4; D might be TRBD1 (6 bases). V lost 2 bases and J lost 4, with 26 bases in between. CDR1 is SGHDN and CDR2 is FVKESK in the germline V gene. The CDR3 length is 20 residues. The CDR3, as DNA: TGTGCCAGCAGCCAACCCCCGACAGGCCCAGGGACCTATGGTAATGAAAAACTGTTTTTT. Translating it yields CASSQPPTGPGTYGNEKLFF.

The chain combines TRBV4-1 with TRBJ1-4; 11 nucleotides agree with TRBD1. Trimming cost V 1 base and J 8 bases; bases outside gene matches: 18. Germline CDR1 MGHRA, CDR2 YSYEKL. The CDR3 extends over 20 amino acids. CDR3 coding DNA: TGCGCCAGCAGCCAAGCACCCGCCGGGACAGGGGGGCCCGTTGGCGAAAAACTGTTTTTT. Protein sequence: CASSQAPAGTGGPVGEKLFF.

The chain joins TRBV10-2 to TRBJ1-5; D not certain. CDR3 size: 12 residues. Per the germline V gene, CDR1 is WSHSY and CDR2 is SAAADI. V lost 11 bases and J lost 8, with 16 bases in between. CDR3 in amino acids: CASQDGNEPQHF. The CDR3 DNA reads as TGCGCCTCTCAGGACGGGAATGAGCCCCAGCATTTT.

V usage is TRBV4-1 and J usage is TRBJ2-3; D unclear. Germline-derived CDR1 and CDR2 are MGHRA and YSYEKL. The CDR3 spans 14 residues. V was trimmed by 5 bases and J by 2 bases, leaving 11 bases between them. This CDR3 reads CASSILEHTDTQYF. In DNA, the CDR3 is TGCGCCAGCAGCATTCTAGAGCACACAGATACGCAGTATTTT.

V usage is TRBV19 and J usage is TRBJ2-2; 10 bases are a match to TRBD2. The germline gives CDR1 LNHDA, CDR2 SQIVND (reference sequence). The ends lost 4 bases at V and 7 bases at J; junction bases unmatched: 6. This CDR3 comprises 15 residues. The CDR3 spells CASSKLAGSSGELFF. In nucleotides, the CDR3 is TGTGCCAGTAGTAAACTAGCGGGAAGTAGCGGGGAGCTGTTTTTT.

The rearrangement links TRBV28 to TRBJ2-7, with D possibly TRBD2 on 6 matching bases. V lost 3 bases to trimming and J lost 3 bases, with 12 bases between them. CDR1 is MDHEN, CDR2 SYDVKM, per germline. The CDR3 is 14 residues long. The CDR3 region is CASSFPGRYYEQYF. The CDR3 coding sequence is TGTGCCAGCAGTTTTCCAGGGAGGTACTACGAGCAGTACTTC.

The chain couples TRBV7-3 to TRBJ1-1; 8 positions agree with TRBD1. The CDR3 contains 13 residues. The ends lost 3 bases at V and 5 bases at J; junction bases unmatched: 2. Per the germline V gene, CDR1 is SGHTA and CDR2 is FQGTGA. CDR3 protein: CASSFTGGTEAFF. The CDR3 bases are TGTGCCAGCAGCTTTACAGGGGGAACTGAAGCTTTCTTT.

The chain couples TRBV5-1 to TRBJ1-3; a weak D match, TRBD1 (5 bases). The length of the CDR3 is 15 residues. CDR1 is SGHRS and CDR2 is YFSETQ in the germline V gene. Trimming stripped 7 bases from V and 1 base from J, with 15 bases between. Written as DNA, the CDR3 is TGCGCCAGCCGTCAAAACCAGGGATCTGGAAACACCATATATTTT. Protein: CASRQNQGSGNTIYF.

The chain uses TRBV5-6 and TRBJ1-5; 8 nucleotides match TRBD1. The CDR3 runs 17 residues. Germline V lookup: CDR1 SGHDT, CDR2 YYEEEE. V lost 0 bases, J lost 2 bases, and 7 bases stayed unmatched. The CDR3 sequence: CASSLGQGIEGNQPQHF. CDR3 coding DNA: TGTGCCAGCAGCTTGGGACAGGGGATCGAGGGCAATCAGCCCCAGCATTTT.

This sequence joins TRBV7-2 and TRBJ2-3; 11 bases are a match to TRBD2. Germline trimming cut 0 bases from V and 7 bases from J; bases unmatched to any gene: 9. Germline V gives CDR1 SGHTA, CDR2 FQGNSA. The CDR3 is 17 residues long. In nucleotides, the CDR3 is TGTGCCAGCAGCTTAGCGACTAGCGGGACCGGGCGGAATACGCAGTATTTT. It is translated as CASSLATSGTGRNTQYF.

The chain combines TRBV12-5 with TRBJ2-2, with 9 nucleotides matching TRBD1. The CDR3 sequence is 16 residues long. Germline trimming cut 0 bases from V and 7 bases from J; bases unmatched to any gene: 6. Germline V gene data show CDR1 as LGHNT and CDR2 as FRNRAP. CDR3 nucleotides: TGTGCTAGTGGTTTGGTAACAGGGGGCTCGATCGGGGAGCTGTTTTTT. Translation: CASGLVTGGSIGELFF.

The sample holds one count of this clone. The V call is TRBV27, the J call TRBJ2-5, with 7 positions matching TRBD1. The J call is uncertain, as TRBJ2-7 better fits the DNA end. Per germline, CDR1 MNHEY and CDR2 SMNVEV (reference sequence). The CDR3 is 18 amino acids. The CDR3 bases are TGTGCCAGCAGTTTATCTTTTGTGGTGGGGACAGCCTCCTACGAGCAGTACTTC. Translated: CASSLSFVVGTASYEQYF.

The J gene is TRBJ1-1, the V gene TRBV6-5; 7 bases fit TRBD1. CDR3 length: 13 residues. Trimming cost V 4 bases and J 4 bases; bases outside gene matches: 3. Germline V CDR1 and CDR2: MNHEY, SVGAGI. The CDR3 nucleotides are TGTGCCAGCAGTTGGTCAGGGGGCACTGAAGCTTTCTTT. Amino acids: CASSWSGGTEAFF.

The chain links TRBV6-5 to TRBJ2-3; 12 positions agree with TRBD2. V was clipped by 0 bases and J by 3 bases; unmatched bases: 1. The CDR3 is 16 residues long. Germline CDR1 reads MNHEY; CDR2 reads SVGAGI. Written as DNA, the CDR3 is TGTGCCAGCAGTTACTCACTAGCGGGGGGAACAGATACGCAGTATTTT. Amino acid sequence: CASSYSLAGGTDTQYF.